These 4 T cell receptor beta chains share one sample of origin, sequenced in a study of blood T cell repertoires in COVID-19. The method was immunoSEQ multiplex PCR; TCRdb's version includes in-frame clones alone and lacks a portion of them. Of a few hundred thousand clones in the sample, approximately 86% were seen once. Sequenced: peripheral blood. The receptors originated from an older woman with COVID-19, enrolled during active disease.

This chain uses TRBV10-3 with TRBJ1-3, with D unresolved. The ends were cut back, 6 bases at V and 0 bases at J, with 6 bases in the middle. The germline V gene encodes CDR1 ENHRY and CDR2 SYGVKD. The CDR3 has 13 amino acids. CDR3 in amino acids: CAIRGSSGNTIYF. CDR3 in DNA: TGTGCCATCAGGGGCAGCTCTGGAAACACCATATATTTT.

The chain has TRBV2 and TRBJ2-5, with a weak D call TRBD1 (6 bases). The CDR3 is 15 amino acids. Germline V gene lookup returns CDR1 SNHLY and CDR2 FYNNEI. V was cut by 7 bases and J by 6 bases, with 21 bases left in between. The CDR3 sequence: CASNGRGKVGKTQYF. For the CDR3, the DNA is TGTGCCAGCAATGGCAGGGGAAAAGTGGGAAAGACCCAGTACTTC.

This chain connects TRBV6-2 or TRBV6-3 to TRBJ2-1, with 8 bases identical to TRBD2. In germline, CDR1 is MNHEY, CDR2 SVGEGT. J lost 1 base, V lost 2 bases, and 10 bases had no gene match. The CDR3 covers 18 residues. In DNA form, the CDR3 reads TGTGCCAGCAGTTACGAAACCGGGAGGGGGAGTTCCTACAATGAGCAGTTCTTC. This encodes CASSYETGRGSSYNEQFF.

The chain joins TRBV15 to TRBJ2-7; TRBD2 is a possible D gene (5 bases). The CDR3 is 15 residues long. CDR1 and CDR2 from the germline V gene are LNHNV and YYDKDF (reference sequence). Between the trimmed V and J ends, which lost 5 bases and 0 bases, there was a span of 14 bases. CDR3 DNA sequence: TGTGCCACCAGCCTAGGACTCACTAGCTCCTACGAGCAGTACTTC. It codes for CATSLGLTSSYEQYF.